The clone carrying this T cell receptor (beta chain) was counted many times. Its specificity is not known. The data were taken from a study of neurological immune-mediated disorders. With 10-nucleotide random UMIs included, cDNA was synthesized by 5'RACE. The output of every sequencing run, over 190 million TCR-beta sequences, came from 15-18 subjects. TCRdb ran MiXCR on the 5' RACE reads and lists one entry per CDR3 protein. The sample holds under 70,000 distinct CDR3 sequences, 24% seen once. Time point reported: technical triplicate 2. Study observations and caveats: The most TCR clonal expansion was seen in HTLV-1-associated myelopathy, and the least was seen in multiple sclerosis, which fell below healthy controls. No expanded-clone CDR3 amino acid sequence recurred across subjects, suggesting private TCR-beta repertoires.

The sequence was obtained from a man in his sixties with HTLV-1-associated myelopathy (HAM/TSP). The sequenced sample was PBMCs.

This chain's CDR3 is CASSLAGVDTQYF. As DNA, the CDR3 is TGTGCCAGCAGTTTGGCGGGGGTAGATACGCAGTATTTT. The V call is TRBV12-3 or TRBV12-4, the J call TRBJ2-3, with 7 nucleotides matching TRBD2. V shed 3 bases, J shed 5 bases, and the junction held 2 bases outside the gene matches. The CDR3 totals 13 residues.